The clone carrying this T cell receptor beta chain was counted a few times. Its antigen is undetermined. The germline V and J ends were trimmed by 7 bases and 6 bases, with 14 bases remaining between them. In germline, CDR1 is LNHDA, CDR2 SQIVND (reference sequence). CDR3 size: 13 residues. A multiplex PCR was run with 60 Vbeta primers and 13 Jbeta primers. The repertoire was sequenced with immunoSEQ multiplex PCR; TCRdb's copy has only in-frame clones and lacks some. The repertoire holds 87,000 or so clones, with roughly 8.2% as singletons. The entry originates in a study of cytomegalovirus exposure and HLA in healthy donors. Study results and caveats: Reports indicate that TCR beta sequences accurately predicted the HLA-A and HLA-B alleles of most subjects. CMV serostatus was the only immune exposure information that was available.

This TCR came from a man aged 45-65 years in good health and CMV-seronegative. Material for sequencing was PBMCs. The V call is TRBV19, the J call TRBJ2-3, with a weak D call TRBD1 (6 bases). This CDR3 reads CASNQGWADTQYF. CDR3 DNA sequence: TGTGCCAGTAATCAGGGGTGGGCCGATACGCAGTATTTT.